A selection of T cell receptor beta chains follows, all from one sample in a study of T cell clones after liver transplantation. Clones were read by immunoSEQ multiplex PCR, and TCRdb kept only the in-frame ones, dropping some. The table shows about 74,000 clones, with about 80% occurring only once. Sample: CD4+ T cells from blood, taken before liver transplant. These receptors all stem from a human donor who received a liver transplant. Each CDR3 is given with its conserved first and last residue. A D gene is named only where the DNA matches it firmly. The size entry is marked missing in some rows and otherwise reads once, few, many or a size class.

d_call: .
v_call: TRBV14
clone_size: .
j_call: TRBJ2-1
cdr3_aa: CASKQGAYNEQFF

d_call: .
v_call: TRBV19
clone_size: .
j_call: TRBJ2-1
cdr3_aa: CASSAGLNPDYNEQFF

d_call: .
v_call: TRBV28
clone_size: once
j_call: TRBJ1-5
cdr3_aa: CASRTHRAGPNGPQHF

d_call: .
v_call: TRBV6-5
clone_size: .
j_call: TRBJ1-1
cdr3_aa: CASSKNTEAFF

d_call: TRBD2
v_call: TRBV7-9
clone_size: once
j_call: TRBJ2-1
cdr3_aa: CAAPLALSGGVYNEQFF

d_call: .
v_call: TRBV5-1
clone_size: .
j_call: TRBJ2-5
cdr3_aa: CASSTESGTQYF

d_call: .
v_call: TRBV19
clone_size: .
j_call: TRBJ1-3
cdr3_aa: CASSETSFGNTIYF

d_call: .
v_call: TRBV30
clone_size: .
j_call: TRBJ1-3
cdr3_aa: CAWSVAITFSGNTIYF

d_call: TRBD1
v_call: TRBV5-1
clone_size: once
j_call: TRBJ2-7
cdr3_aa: CASSLAPYRGSSYEQYF

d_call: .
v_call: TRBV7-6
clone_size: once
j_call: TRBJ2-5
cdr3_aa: CASTVSQETQYF

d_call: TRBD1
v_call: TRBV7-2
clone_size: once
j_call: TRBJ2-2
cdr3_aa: CASSLDRGNGELFF

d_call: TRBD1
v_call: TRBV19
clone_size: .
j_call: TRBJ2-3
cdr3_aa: CASSADRVGPDTQYF

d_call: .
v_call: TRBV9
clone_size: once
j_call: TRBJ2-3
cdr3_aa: CASSITLTDTQYF

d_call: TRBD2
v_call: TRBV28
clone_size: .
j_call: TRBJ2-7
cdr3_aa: CASSSSGANSYEQYF

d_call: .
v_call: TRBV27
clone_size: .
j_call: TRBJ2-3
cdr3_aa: CASSLRVAFDTQYF

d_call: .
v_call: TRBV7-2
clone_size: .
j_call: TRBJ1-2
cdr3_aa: CASSPDTLRTNYGYTF

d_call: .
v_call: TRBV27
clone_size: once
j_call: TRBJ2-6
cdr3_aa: CASSFSGAGANVLTF

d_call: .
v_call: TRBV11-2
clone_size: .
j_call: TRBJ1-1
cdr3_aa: CASRSGARHLNTEAFF

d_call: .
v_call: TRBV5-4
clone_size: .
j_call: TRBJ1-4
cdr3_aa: CASSLGPRQGEKLFF

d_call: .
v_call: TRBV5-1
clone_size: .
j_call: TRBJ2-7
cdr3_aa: CASSPEGKYEQYF

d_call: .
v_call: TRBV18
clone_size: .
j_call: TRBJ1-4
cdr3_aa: CASSRGFDHDEKLFF

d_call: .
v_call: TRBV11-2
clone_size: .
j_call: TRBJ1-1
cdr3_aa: CASSSDQGAEAFF

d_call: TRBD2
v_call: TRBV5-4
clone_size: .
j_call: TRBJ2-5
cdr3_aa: CASSRFGSRLAGVVETQYF

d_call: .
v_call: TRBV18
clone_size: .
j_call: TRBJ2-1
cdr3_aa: CASSSGRPANEQFF

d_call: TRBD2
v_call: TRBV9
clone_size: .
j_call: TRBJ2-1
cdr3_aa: CASSVAGLAGNEQFF

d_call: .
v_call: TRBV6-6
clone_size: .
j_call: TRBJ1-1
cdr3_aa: CASSPSPLMEAFF

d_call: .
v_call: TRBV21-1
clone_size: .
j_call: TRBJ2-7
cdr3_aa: CASAGTGSYEQYF

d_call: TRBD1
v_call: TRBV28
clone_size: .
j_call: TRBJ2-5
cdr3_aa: CASRQPGQGRETQYF

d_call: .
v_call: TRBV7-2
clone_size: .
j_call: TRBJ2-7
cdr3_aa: CASSLRVASSYEQYF

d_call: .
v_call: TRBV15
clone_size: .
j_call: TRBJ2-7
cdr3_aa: CATSRGAESSYEQYF

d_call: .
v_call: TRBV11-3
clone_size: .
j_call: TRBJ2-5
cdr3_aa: CASSLVHERAQYF

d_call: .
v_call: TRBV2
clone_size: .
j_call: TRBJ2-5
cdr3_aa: CASRQGTVTAETQYF

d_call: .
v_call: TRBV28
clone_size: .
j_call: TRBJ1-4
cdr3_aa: CASGMITPNEKLFF

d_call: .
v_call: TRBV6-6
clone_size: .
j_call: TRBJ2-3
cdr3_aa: CASSLALRTDTQYF

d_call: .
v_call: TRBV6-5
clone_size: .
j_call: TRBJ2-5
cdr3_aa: CASSYTGQIQETQYF

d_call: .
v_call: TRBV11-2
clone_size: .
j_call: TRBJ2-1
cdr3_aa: CASSFNAGGEQFF

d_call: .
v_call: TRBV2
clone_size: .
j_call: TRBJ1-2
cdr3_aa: CASQWNYGYTF

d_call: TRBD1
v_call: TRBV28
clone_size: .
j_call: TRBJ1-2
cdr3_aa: CASSSSPGTGDEDYGYTF

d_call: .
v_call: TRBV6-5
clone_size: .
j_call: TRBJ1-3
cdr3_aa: CASKGDGNTIYF

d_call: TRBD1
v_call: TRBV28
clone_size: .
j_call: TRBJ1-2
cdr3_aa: CASRKTGTYGYTF

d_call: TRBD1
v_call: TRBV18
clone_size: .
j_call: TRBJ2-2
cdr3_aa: CASSPVTGPTGELFF

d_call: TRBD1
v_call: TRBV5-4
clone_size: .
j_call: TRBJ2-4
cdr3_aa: CASSLGGGGIQYF

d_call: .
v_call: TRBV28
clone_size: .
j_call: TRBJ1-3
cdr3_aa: CASSPDGVSGNTIYF

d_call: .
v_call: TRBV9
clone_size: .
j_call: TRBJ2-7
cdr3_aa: CASSVVSHWALKVCYEQYF